This passage covers 25 T cell receptor beta chains from one sample sequenced in a study of Tregs in tolerant kidney transplant recipients (dated by TCRdb to the late 2010s). Library preparation used the immunoSEQ multiplex PCR assay. In TCRdb, the immuneACCESS table is reduced to in-frame sequences with V and J assigned. These tables do not hold every clone; where another copy was compared, an unresolved V gene accounts for under half, and the others remain unexplained. Present in this sample are approximately 60,000 clones, about 86% of which were seen just once. The top ten clonotypes cover 5.2% of the sample. Specimen: CD4+ T cells from blood. Source of these receptors: a human donor in good health.

V is TRBV9 and J is TRBJ2-7, with a possible D match to TRBD1 (5 bases). This CDR3 is 14 amino acids long. The V gene lost 4 bases and the J gene lost 2 bases, with 13 bases spanning the gap. Germline V gene sequence: CDR1 SGDLS, CDR2 YYNGEE. The CDR3 spells CASSPPGSPYEQYF. CDR3 in DNA: TGTGCCAGCAGCCCCCCAGGGTCTCCCTACGAGCAGTACTTC.

CDR3 in amino acids: CASSFRWQGDQPQHF. The CDR3 bases are TGTGCCAGCAGCTTTAGATGGCAGGGGGATCAGCCCCAGCATTTT. This chain links TRBV5-5 with TRBJ1-5; 7 positions match TRBD1. This CDR3 has 15 amino acids. J was trimmed by 5 bases and V by 2 bases; bases with no gene match: 7. Germline V gives CDR1 SGHKS, CDR2 YYEKEE (reference sequence).

The chain has TRBV2 and TRBJ2-2; D uncertain. Trimming removed 7 bases from V and 1 base from J, with 4 bases in between. CDR1 and CDR2 from the germline V gene are SNHLY and FYNNEI. The CDR3 is 12 residues long. This CDR3 reads CASIQNTGELFF. For the CDR3, the DNA is TGTGCCAGCATTCAGAACACCGGGGAGCTGTTTTTT.

This clone has only one observation. CDR3 nucleotides: TGTGCCAGCAGCGCCCGGGTCGGGGAGCTGTTTTTT. It specifies CASSARVGELFF. The chain joins TRBV9 to TRBJ2-2; D is ambiguous. Germline V gene sequence: CDR1 SGDLS, CDR2 YYNGEE. CDR3 size: 12 residues. Trimming shortened V by 3 bases and J by 7 bases, and 7 bases separated the two germline ends.

This chain links TRBV29-1 with TRBJ2-1; D might be TRBD1 (5 bases). V was clipped by 4 bases and J by 7 bases, with 17 bases between them. Germline CDR1 reads SQVTM; CDR2 reads ANQGSEA. The CDR3 contains 14 residues. The chain's CDR3 is CSVGPGAVGNEQFF. The DNA for the CDR3 is TGCAGCGTTGGGCCTGGGGCAGTCGGTAATGAGCAGTTCTTC.

This rearrangement joins TRBV7-2 to TRBJ2-5; TRBD2 might be the D (5 bases). Looked up from germline, CDR1 is SGHTA and CDR2 is FQGNSA. With 2 bases removed from V and 2 bases from J, the gap between germline ends came to 15 bases. The CDR3 consists of 16 residues. CDR3 coding DNA: TGTGCCAGCAGCTTAACGCCTAGCATACGGCAAGAGACCCAGTACTTC. Protein sequence: CASSLTPSIRQETQYF.

The rearrangement links TRBV7-3 to TRBJ2-6; weak D call: TRBD2 (6 bases). Germline V lookup: CDR1 SGHTA, CDR2 FQGTGA. Between the trimmed V and J ends, which lost 6 bases and 1 base, there was a span of 13 bases. The CDR3 contains 16 residues. The CDR3, as DNA: TGTGCCAGCAGTCCCGGGAGCCCATCTGGGGCCAACGTCCTGACTTTC. Translation gives CASSPGSPSGANVLTF.

The chain couples TRBV5-1 to TRBJ1-2; possible D gene TRBD1, 5 bases. With 3 bases removed from V and 7 bases from J, the gap between germline ends came to 25 bases. The CDR3 runs to 17 residues. Germline values: CDR1 SGHRS, CDR2 YFSETQ. The CDR3 coding sequence is TGCGCCAGCAGCTCGCTAGGAGCCGACAGACGACCCGGTGGCTACACCTTC. Protein product: CASSSLGADRRPGGYTF.

The chain combines TRBV5-1 with TRBJ2-7, with 8 nucleotides matching TRBD1. This CDR3 has 14 residues. J gave up 5 bases and V 4 bases, and 8 bases lay outside the gene matches. The germline CDR1 and CDR2 sequences are SGHRS and YFSETQ. The CDR3 loop reads CASSRGQGEHEQYF. The DNA for the CDR3 is TGCGCCAGCAGCAGAGGACAGGGTGAACACGAGCAGTACTTC.

V and J are TRBV10-1 and TRBJ2-3; 13 nucleotides match TRBD2. The junction had 10 bases not matched to a gene; V was cut back by 4 bases and J by 12 bases. There are 15 residues in the CDR3. CDR1 WNHNN and CDR2 SYGVQD come from the germline V gene (reference sequence). In DNA form, the CDR3 reads TGCGCCAGCAGTGCGGGGACTAGCGGGGAACATGTTCAGTATTTT. This sequence encodes CASSAGTSGEHVQYF.

The chain is built from TRBV7-2 and TRBJ1-5; TRBD1 agrees at 12 bases. The CDR3 contains 18 residues. Germline CDR1 SGHTA, CDR2 FQGNSA. Germline trimming cut 0 bases from V and 7 bases from J; bases unmatched to any gene: 10. This chain's CDR3 is CASSLARWGQGARQPQHF. CDR3 in DNA: TGTGCCAGCAGCTTAGCGCGTTGGGGACAGGGGGCGCGACAGCCCCAGCATTTT.

This chain joins TRBV5-6 and TRBJ2-7; 9 bases fit TRBD1. The CDR3 loop spans 16 amino acids. The trim removed 2 bases at V and 6 bases at J, leaving 12 bases unmatched. The germline gives CDR1 SGHDT, CDR2 YYEEEE. The CDR3 here is CASSFPGQGLPGEQYF. Written as DNA, the CDR3 is TGTGCCAGCAGCTTCCCCGGACAGGGGCTTCCAGGCGAGCAGTACTTC.

The chain recombines TRBV19 with TRBJ2-7; D is possibly TRBD2 (6 bases). This CDR3 is 14 amino acids long. Germline V gives CDR1 LNHDA, CDR2 SQIVND (reference sequence). Trimming took off 4 bases at V and 1 base at J, with 11 bases between the two ends. In nucleotides, the CDR3 is TGTGCCAGTAGTACAGGTGGAGGGTCCTACGAGCAGTACTTC. Translated: CASSTGGGSYEQYF. The full variable domain, rest sourced from reference TRBV19 and TRBJ2-7, is DGGITQSPKYLFRKEGQNVTLSCEQNLNHDAMYWYRQDPGQGLRLIYYSQIVNDFQKGDIAEGYSVSREKKESFPLTVTSAQKNPTAFYLCASSTGGGSYEQYFGPGTRLTVT.

Remarks on this clone: This sample also contains other DNA sequences that code for the same CDR3. The CDR3 coding sequence is TGTGCCAGCAGCTTAGTGGTCAGGGTCGTATCGGGGGCCAACGTCCTGACTTTC. Amino acid sequence: CASSLVVRVVSGANVLTF. The rearrangement links TRBV7-8 to TRBJ2-6; D is perhaps TRBD1 (5 bases). The CDR3 contains 18 residues. The germline gives CDR1 SGHVS, CDR2 FQNEAQ. Trimming cost V 1 base and J 4 bases, with 17 bases left between them. Combining the CDR3 with reference TRBV7-8 and TRBJ2-6 gives the whole variable domain GAGVSQSPRYKVAKRGQDVALRCDPISGHVSLFWYQQALGQGPEFLTYFQNEAQLDKSGLPSDRFFAERPEGSVSTLKIQRTQQEDSAVYLCASSLVVRVVSGANVLTFGAGSRLTVL.

The chain combines TRBV15 with TRBJ2-1; D may match TRBD1 or TRBD2 (6 bases each). This CDR3 spans 14 amino acids. V lost 0 bases and J 5 bases, leaving 8 bases between the germline ends. Germline CDR1 reads LNHNV; CDR2 reads YYDKDF (reference sequence). CDR3 region: CATSRDGGNNEQFF. CDR3 DNA: TGTGCCACCAGCAGAGACGGGGGCAACAATGAGCAGTTCTTC.

The V call is TRBV7-9, the J call TRBJ2-1; D unresolved. The CDR3 is made up of 15 amino acids. Between the trimmed V and J ends, which lost 5 bases and 0 bases, there was a span of 11 bases. The germline V gene encodes CDR1 SEHNR and CDR2 FQNEAQ (reference sequence). Written as DNA, the CDR3 is TGTGCCAGCAGCGTCAACGCGTTCTCCTACAATGAGCAGTTCTTC. It is translated as CASSVNAFSYNEQFF.

The chain links TRBV14 to TRBJ2-7, with D tentatively TRBD2 (6 bases). The V gene's germline CDR1 is SGHDN and CDR2 FVKESK. The CDR3 covers 14 residues. V was pared by 8 bases and J by 4 bases, with 18 bases between. Written as DNA, the CDR3 is TGTGCCAGCCGGGCGGCGGGACTTCAATACGAGCAGTACTTC. It codes for CASRAAGLQYEQYF.

V usage is TRBV18 and J usage is TRBJ1-5, with D possibly matching TRBD1 (6 bases). Germline V gene lookup returns CDR1 KGHSH and CDR2 LQKENI. This CDR3 is 14 amino acids long. The V end was cut by 8 bases, the J end by 4 bases, with 15 bases between. The CDR3 coding sequence is TGTGCCAGCGCGTACAGGGAAGGTAATCAGCCCCAGCATTTT. It encodes CASAYREGNQPQHF.

This clone was counted between two and nine times. V and J are TRBV6-5 and TRBJ1-1; D uncertain. CDR1 is MNHEY and CDR2 is SVGAGI in the germline V gene. The CDR3 has 13 amino acids. The V and J ends lost 6 bases and 3 bases respectively, with 11 bases between them. The CDR3 bases are TGTGCCAGCAGCCCCGCCGGCTACACTGAAGCTTTCTTT. Translated: CASSPAGYTEAFF.

The chain couples TRBV27 to TRBJ1-3; D might be TRBD1 (5 bases). The CDR3 runs to 14 residues. The ends were cut back, 6 bases at V and 4 bases at J, with 13 bases in the middle. The germline V gene encodes CDR1 MNHEY and CDR2 SMNVEV (reference sequence). CDR3 region: CASRPQGWGNTIYF. DNA of the CDR3: TGTGCCAGCAGGCCCCAGGGATGGGGAAACACCATATATTTT.

The genes are TRBV9 and TRBJ2-4; either TRBD1 or TRBD2 may fit D (7 bases each). Germline CDR1 and CDR2: SGDLS and YYNGEE. Trimming stripped 4 bases from V and 0 bases from J, with 17 bases between. This CDR3 has 17 amino acids. In nucleotides, the CDR3 is TGTGCCAGCAGCCCACCAGGGGGGGGGATAGCCAAAAACATTCAGTACTTC. Translated, it gives CASSPPGGGIAKNIQYF.

CDR3 residues: CASSFWGDEQYF. The CDR3 DNA is TGTGCCAGCAGTTTTTGGGGAGACGAGCAGTACTTC. The chain employs TRBV28 and TRBJ2-7; TRBD2 is a possible D gene (5 bases). Trimming removed 3 bases from V and 5 bases from J, with 8 bases in between. This CDR3 has 12 amino acids. CDR1 MDHEN and CDR2 SYDVKM come from the germline V gene.

The chain joins TRBV15 to TRBJ1-4, with D maybe TRBD1 (5 bases). Trimming stripped 1 base from V and 8 bases from J, with 14 bases between. CDR1 is LNHNV, CDR2 YYDKDF, per germline (reference sequence). The CDR3 covers 15 residues. This chain's CDR3 is CATSRGARDDEKLFF. The CDR3 nucleotides are TGTGCCACCAGCAGAGGGGCGCGGGACGACGAAAAACTGTTTTTT.

This chain connects TRBV27 to TRBJ1-1, with 11 positions matching TRBD1. Trimming took 5 bases from V and 11 from J; bases not matched to a gene: 13. Per germline, CDR1 MNHEY and CDR2 SMNVEV (reference sequence). The CDR3 totals 15 residues. The CDR3 coding sequence is TGTGCCAGCAGTCCCCGGACAGGGGGCTTATTGGGCGCTTTCTTT. Residues: CASSPRTGGLLGAFF.

This clone came up a few times. This rearrangement joins TRBV7-2 to TRBJ1-2; TRBD1 matches at 9 bases. There are 16 residues in the CDR3. J was trimmed by 7 bases and V by 5 bases; bases with no gene match: 14. Germline V lookup: CDR1 SGHTA, CDR2 FQGNSA. The CDR3 bases are TGTGCCAGCAGCCGGTCTGGGACAGGGACAGCCTTTGGCTACACCTTC. It is translated as CASSRSGTGTAFGYTF. Drawing the rest from reference TRBV7-2 and TRBJ1-2, the complete variable domain is GAGVSQSPSNKVTEKGKDVELRCDPISGHTALYWYRQSLGQGLEFLIYFQGNSAPDKSGLPSDRFSAERTGGSVSTLTIQRTQQEDSAVYLCASSRSGTGTAFGYTFGSGTRLTVV.